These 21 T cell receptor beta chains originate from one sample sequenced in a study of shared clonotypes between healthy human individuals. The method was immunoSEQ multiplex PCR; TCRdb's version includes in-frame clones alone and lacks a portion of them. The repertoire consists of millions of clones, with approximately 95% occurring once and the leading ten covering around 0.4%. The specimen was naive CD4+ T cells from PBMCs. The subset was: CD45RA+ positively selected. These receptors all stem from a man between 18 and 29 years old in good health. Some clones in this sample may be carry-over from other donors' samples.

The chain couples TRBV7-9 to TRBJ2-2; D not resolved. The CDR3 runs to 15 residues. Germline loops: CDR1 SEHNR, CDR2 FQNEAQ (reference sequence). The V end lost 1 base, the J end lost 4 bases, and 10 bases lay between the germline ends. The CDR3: CASSLGWQSTGELFF. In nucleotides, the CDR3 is TGTGCCAGCAGCTTAGGGTGGCAGTCCACCGGGGAGCTGTTTTTT. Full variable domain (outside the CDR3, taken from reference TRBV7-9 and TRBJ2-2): DTGVSQNPRHKITKRGQNVTFRCDPISEHNRLYWYRQTLGQGPEFLTYFQNEAQLEKSRLLSDRFSAERPKGSFSTLEIQRTEQGDSAMYLCASSLGWQSTGELFFGEGSRLTVL.

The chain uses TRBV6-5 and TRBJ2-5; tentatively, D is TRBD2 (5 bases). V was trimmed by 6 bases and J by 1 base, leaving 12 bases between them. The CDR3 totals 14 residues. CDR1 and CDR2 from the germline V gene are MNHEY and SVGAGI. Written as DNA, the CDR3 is TGTGCCAGCAGCCAGCGGACGGCCCAAGAGACCCAGTACTTC. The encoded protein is CASSQRTAQETQYF.

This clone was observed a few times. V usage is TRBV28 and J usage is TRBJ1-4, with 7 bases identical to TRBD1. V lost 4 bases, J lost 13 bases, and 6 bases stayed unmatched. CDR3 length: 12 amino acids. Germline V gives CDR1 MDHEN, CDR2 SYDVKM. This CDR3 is CASSYDRAGLFF. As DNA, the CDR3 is TGTGCCAGCAGTTACGACAGGGCCGGACTGTTTTTT.

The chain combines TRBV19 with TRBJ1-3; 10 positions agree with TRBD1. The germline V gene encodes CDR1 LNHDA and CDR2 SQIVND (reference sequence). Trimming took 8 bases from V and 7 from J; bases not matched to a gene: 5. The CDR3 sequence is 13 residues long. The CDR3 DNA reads TGTGCCAGTCGGGACAGGGGCCGGAACACCATATATTTT. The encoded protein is CASRDRGRNTIYF.

The DNA of the CDR3 is TGTGCCAGCAGTCGCCCCGGGACCTACAATGAGCAGTTCTTC. The encoded protein is CASSRPGTYNEQFF. The rearrangement joins TRBV28 to TRBJ2-1; tentatively, D is TRBD2 (5 bases). The CDR3 length is 14 residues. Trimming removed 5 bases from V and 2 bases from J, with 10 bases in between. Germline CDR1 reads MDHEN; CDR2 reads SYDVKM. The full variable domain, completed using reference TRBV28 and TRBJ2-1, is DVKVTQSSRYLVKRTGEKVFLECVQDMDHENMFWYRQDPGLGLRLIYFSYDVKMKEKGDIPEGYSVSREKKERFSLILESASTNQTSMYLCASSRPGTYNEQFFGPGTRLTVL.

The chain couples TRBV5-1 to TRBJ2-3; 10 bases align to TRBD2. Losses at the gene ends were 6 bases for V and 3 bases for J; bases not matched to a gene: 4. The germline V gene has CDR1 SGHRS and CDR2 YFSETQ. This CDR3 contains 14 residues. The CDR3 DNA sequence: TGCGCCAGCACGCTAGCGGGAGTGACAGATACGCAGTATTTT. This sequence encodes CASTLAGVTDTQYF. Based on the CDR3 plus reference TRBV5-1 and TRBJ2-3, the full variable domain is KAGVTQTPRYLIKTRGQQVTLSCSPISGHRSVSWYQQTPGQGLQFLFEYFSETQRNKGNFPGRFSGRQFSNSRSEMNVSTLELGDSALYLCASTLAGVTDTQYFGPGTRLTVL.

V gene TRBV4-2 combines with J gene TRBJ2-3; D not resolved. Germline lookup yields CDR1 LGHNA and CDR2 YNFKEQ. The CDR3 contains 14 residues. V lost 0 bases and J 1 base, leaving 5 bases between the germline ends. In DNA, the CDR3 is TGTGCCAGCAGCCAAGAAATCCGCACAGATACGCAGTATTTT. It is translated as CASSQEIRTDTQYF.

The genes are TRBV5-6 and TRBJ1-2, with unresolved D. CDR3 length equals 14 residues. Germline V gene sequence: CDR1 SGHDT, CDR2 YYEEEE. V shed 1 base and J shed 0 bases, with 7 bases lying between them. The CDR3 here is CASSLYATNYGYTF. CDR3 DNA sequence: TGTGCCAGCAGCTTGTATGCAACTAACTATGGCTACACCTTC.

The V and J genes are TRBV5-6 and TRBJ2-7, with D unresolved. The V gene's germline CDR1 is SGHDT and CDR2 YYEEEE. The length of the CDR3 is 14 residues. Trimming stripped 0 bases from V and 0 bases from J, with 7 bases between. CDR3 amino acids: CASSLDGISYEQYF. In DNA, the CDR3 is TGTGCCAGCAGCTTGGATGGCATCTCCTACGAGCAGTACTTC.

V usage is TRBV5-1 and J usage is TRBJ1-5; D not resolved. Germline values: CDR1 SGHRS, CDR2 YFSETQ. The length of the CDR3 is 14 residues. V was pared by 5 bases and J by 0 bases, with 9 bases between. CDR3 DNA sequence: TGCGCCAGCAGTCCGGGGTATAGCAATCAGCCCCAGCATTTT. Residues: CASSPGYSNQPQHF.

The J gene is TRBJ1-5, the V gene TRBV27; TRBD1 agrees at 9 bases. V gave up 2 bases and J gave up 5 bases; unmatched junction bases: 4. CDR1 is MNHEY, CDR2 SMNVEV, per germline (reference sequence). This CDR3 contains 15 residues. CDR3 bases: TGTGCCAGCAGTTTAGGACAGGGGTGGGATCAGCCCCAGCATTTT. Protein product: CASSLGQGWDQPQHF.

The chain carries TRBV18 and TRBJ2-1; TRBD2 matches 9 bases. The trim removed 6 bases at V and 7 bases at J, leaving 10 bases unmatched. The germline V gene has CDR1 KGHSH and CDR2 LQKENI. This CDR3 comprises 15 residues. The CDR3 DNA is TGTGCCAGCTCGAACATAGCGGGAGTGGAGAATGAGCAGTTCTTC. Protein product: CASSNIAGVENEQFF.

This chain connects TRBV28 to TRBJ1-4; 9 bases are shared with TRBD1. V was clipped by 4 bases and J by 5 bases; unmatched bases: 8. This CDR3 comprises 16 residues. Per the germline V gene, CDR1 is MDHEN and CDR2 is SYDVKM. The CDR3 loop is CASSSQGAKGNEKLFF. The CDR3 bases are TGTGCCAGCAGTTCACAGGGGGCGAAAGGGAATGAAAAACTGTTTTTT.

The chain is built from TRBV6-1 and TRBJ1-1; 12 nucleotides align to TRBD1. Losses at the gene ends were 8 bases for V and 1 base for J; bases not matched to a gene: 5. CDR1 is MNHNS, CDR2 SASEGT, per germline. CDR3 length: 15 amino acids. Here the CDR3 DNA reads TGTGCCAGCGGGACAGGGGGCCGTGCGAACACTGAAGCTTTCTTT. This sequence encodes CASGTGGRANTEAFF.

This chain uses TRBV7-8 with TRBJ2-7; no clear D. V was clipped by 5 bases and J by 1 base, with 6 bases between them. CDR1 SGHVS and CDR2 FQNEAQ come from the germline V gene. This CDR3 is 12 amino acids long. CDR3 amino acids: CASSHKSYEQYF. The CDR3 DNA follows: TGTGCCAGCAGCCACAAATCCTACGAGCAGTACTTC.

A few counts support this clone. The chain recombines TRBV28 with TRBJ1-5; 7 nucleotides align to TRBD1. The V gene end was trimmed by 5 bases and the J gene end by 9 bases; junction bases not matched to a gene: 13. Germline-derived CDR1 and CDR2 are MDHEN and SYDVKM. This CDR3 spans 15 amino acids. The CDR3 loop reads CASSNSGTEDRPQHF. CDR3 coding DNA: TGTGCCAGCAGTAATTCCGGGACAGAGGATAGGCCCCAGCATTTT. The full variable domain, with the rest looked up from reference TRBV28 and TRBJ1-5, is DVKVTQSSRYLVKRTGEKVFLECVQDMDHENMFWYRQDPGLGLRLIYFSYDVKMKEKGDIPEGYSVSREKKERFSLILESASTNQTSMYLCASSNSGTEDRPQHFGDGTRLSIL.

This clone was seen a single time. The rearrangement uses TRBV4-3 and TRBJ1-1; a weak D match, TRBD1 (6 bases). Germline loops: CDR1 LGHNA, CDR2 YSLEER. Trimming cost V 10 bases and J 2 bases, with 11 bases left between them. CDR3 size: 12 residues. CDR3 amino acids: CATRTANTEAFF. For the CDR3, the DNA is TGCGCCACAAGGACAGCCAACACTGAAGCTTTCTTT.

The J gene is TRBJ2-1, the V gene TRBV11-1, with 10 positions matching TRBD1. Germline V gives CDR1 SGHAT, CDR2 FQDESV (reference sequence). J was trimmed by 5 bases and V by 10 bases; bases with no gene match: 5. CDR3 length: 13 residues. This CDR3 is CATLGQGNNEQFF. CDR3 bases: TGTGCCACCCTGGGACAGGGGAACAATGAGCAGTTCTTC.

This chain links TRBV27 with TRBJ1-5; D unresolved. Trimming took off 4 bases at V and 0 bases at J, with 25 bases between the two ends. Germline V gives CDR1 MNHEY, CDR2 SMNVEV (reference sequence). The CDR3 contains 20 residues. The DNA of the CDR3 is TGTGCCAGCAGTTCCCAACCCGTCTACGGAAAAATTTATAGCAATCAGCCCCAGCATTTT. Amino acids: CASSSQPVYGKIYSNQPQHF.

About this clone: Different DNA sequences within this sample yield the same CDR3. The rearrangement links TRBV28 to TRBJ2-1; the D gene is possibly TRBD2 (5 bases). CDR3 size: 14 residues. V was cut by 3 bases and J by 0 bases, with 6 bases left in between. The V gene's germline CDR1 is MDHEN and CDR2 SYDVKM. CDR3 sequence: CASSLSGSYNEQFF. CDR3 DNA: TGTGCCAGCAGTTTGAGCGGCTCCTACAATGAGCAGTTCTTC. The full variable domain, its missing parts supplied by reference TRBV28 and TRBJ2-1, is DVKVTQSSRYLVKRTGEKVFLECVQDMDHENMFWYRQDPGLGLRLIYFSYDVKMKEKGDIPEGYSVSREKKERFSLILESASTNQTSMYLCASSLSGSYNEQFFGPGTRLTVL.

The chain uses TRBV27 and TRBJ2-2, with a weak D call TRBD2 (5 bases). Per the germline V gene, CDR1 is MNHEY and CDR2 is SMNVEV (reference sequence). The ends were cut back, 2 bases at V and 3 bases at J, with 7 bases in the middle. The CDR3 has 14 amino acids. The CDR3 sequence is CASSLQRYTGELFF. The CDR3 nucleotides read TGTGCCAGCAGTTTACAGCGGTACACCGGGGAGCTGTTTTTT.